The T cell receptor beta chain described here comes from a study of T cell responses to AZD1222 COVID-19 vaccine. Findings of the study overall: After two AZD1222 doses, spike-specific TCR breadth and depth rose versus day 0.

Regarding this clone: Antigen specificity is unknown.

Pooling of second doses given at about 4 or about 12 weeks was done. TCRdb keeps only in-frame clones here, not all; method: immunoSEQ multiplex PCR. The sample shows about 81,000 clones, 80% to 95% of them seen only once. Germline CDR1 and CDR2: MNHEY and SMNVEV (reference sequence). The CDR3 loop spans 14 amino acids. V lost 2 bases and J 5 bases, leaving 12 bases between the germline ends. This TCR was recovered from an adult who received the AZD1222 COVID-19 vaccine. The chain employs TRBV27 and TRBJ1-1; the D is unclear. Sequencing used peripheral blood, obtained 28 days after the second AZD1222 dose. In nucleotides, the CDR3 is TGTGCCAGCAGTTTACTTTCGCGGGAGACTGAAGCTTTCTTT. Amino acid sequence: CASSLLSRETEAFF.